This T cell receptor (beta chain) is drawn from a study of cytomegalovirus exposure and HLA in healthy donors. Study observations and caveats: It was shown in a later analysis that HLA-associated TCR beta chains were more clonally expanded than other, equally common chains. Association of 15,000 to 20,000 TCR beta sequences with HLA alleles was found at 0.05 false discovery rate in a later analysis. Through in vitro validation, a few CMV-associated chains were shown to be specific for CMV antigens.

Turning to this clone: As yet, its antigen is unknown.

A multiplex PCR was run with 60 Vbeta primers and 13 Jbeta primers. Assay used: immunoSEQ multiplex PCR; TCRdb lists only in-frame clones, some missing. The sample shows about 100,000 clones, around four fifths of them seen only once. V lost 0 bases to trimming and J lost 9 bases, with 11 bases between them. The CDR3 extends over 14 amino acids. Per the germline V gene, CDR1 is LGHNA and CDR2 is YNFKEQ. The specimen was PBMCs. The source of this sequence is a man aged 30 to 45 in good health and CMV-seronegative. This chain joins TRBV4-2 and TRBJ2-2; D is perhaps TRBD2 (6 bases). The CDR3 here is CASSQDRGMWELFF. In DNA, the CDR3 is TGTGCCAGCAGCCAAGATCGGGGGATGTGGGAGCTGTTTTTT.